The TCR beta chain under discussion was sequenced for a study of OX40 agonist ivuxolimab in advanced cancers. Study background: Given to patients was ivuxolimab, an agonistic anti-OX40 (CD134) antibody. The group had a mean age of about 64 years, ranged from roughly 23 to 79, and was approximately 81% male. Findings and limits, study-wide: At doses 0.1 to 3.0 mg/kg, CD4+ and CD8+ clones expanded.

As regards this clone: Its antigen is unknown.

Autoimmune disease history or systemic immunosuppression barred patients. The assay was immunoSEQ multiplex PCR, and TCRdb's table has in-frame clones only and misses some. The data show some 140,000 clones, about 92% seen once. CDR1 is LNHNV and CDR2 is YYDKDF in the germline V gene (reference sequence). The CDR3 covers 15 residues. V shed 2 bases, J shed 4 bases, and the junction held 3 bases outside the gene matches. The sequencing here drew on CD4+ or CD8+ T cells sorted from blood, taken in a trial of the OX40 agonist ivuxolimab. This receptor was taken from an adult with an advanced solid tumor such as melanoma, head and neck, liver or kidney cancer. The gene calls are TRBV15 and TRBJ1-5, with 9 bases lining up with TRBD1. The DNA for the CDR3 is TGTGCCACCAGCAGAACAGGGGGCCGAAATCAGCCCCAGCATTTT. Its protein is CATSRTGGRNQPQHF.